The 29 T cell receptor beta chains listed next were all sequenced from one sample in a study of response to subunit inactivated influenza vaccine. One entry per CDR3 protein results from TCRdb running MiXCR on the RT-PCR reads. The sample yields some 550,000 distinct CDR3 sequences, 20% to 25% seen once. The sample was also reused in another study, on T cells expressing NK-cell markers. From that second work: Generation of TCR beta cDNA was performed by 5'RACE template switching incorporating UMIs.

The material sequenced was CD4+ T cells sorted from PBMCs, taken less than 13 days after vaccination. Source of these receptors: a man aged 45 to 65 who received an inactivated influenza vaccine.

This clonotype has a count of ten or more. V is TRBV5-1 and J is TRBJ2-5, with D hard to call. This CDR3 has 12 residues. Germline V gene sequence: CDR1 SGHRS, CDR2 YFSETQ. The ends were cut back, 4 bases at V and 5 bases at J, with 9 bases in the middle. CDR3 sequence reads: CASSPVGETQYF. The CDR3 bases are TGCGCCAGCAGCCCAGTGGGGGAGACCCAGTACTTC.

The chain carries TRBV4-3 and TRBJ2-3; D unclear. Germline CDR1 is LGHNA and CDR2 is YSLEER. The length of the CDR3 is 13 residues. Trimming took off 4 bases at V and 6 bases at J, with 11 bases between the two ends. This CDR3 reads CASSRNVDDTQYF. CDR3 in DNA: TGCGCCAGCAGCCGCAACGTGGATGATACGCAGTATTTT.

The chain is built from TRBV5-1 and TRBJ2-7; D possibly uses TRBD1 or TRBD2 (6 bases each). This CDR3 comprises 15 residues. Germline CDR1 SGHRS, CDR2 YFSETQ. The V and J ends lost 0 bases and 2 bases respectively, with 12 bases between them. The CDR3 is CASSLGGTTAYEQYF. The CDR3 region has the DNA TGCGCCAGCAGCTTGGGCGGGACAACGGCCTACGAGCAGTACTTC.

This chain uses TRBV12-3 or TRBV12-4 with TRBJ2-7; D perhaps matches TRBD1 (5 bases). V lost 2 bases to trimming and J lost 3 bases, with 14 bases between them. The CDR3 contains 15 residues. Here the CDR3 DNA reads TGTGCCAGCAGTTTAAGGCAGGGTACGGACTACGAGCAGTACTTC. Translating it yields CASSLRQGTDYEQYF.

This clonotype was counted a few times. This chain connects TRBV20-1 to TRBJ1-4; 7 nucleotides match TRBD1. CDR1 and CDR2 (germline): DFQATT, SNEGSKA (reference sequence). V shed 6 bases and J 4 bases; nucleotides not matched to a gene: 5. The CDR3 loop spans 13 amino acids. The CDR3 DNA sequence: TGCAGTGCCAGACAGGGACGTAATGAAAAACTGTTTTTT. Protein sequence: CSARQGRNEKLFF.

The CDR3 DNA sequence: TGCGCCAGCAGCTTGGTACAGCCTGGCGAGACCCAGTACTTC. It specifies CASSLVQPGETQYF. V gene TRBV5-1 combines with J gene TRBJ2-5; no reliable D call. This CDR3 contains 14 residues. In germline, CDR1 is SGHRS, CDR2 YFSETQ. V was cut by 0 bases and J by 5 bases, with 11 bases left in between.

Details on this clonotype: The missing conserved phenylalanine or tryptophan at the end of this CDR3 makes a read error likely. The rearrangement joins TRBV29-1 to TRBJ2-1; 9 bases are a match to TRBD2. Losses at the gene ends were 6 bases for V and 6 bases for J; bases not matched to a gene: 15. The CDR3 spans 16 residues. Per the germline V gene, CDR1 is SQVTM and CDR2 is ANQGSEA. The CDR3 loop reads CSVATPPAGGPNEQFL. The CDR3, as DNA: TGCAGCGTCGCTACCCCCCCAGCGGGAGGTCCCAATGAGCAGTTCCTC.

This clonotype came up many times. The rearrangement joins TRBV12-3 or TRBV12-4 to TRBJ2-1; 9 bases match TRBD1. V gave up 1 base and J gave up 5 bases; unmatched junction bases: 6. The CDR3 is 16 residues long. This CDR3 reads CASSLVGQGLNNEQFF. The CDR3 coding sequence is TGTGCCAGCAGTTTAGTGGGACAGGGCCTCAACAATGAGCAGTTCTTC.

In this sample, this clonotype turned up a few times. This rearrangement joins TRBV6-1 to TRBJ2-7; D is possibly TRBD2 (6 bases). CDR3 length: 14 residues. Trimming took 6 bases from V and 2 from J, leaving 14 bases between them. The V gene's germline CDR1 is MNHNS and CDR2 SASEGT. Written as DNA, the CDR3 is TGTGCCAGCAGGCGGGACCGACTGGCCTACGAGCAGTACTTC. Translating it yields CASRRDRLAYEQYF.

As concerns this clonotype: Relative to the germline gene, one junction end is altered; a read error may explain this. CDR3 region: CASSLSKLVYVDF. The DNA for the CDR3 is TGTGCCAGCAGTTTAAGTAAACTAGTTTATGTCGATTTT. The chain employs TRBV28 and TRBJ2-3; the D gene is possibly TRBD2 (5 bases). This CDR3 is 13 amino acids long. Germline V CDR1 and CDR2: MDHEN, SYDVKM.

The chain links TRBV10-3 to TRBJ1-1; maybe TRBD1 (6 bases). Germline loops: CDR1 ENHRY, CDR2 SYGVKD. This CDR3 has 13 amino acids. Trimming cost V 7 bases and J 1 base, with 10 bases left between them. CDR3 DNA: TGTGCCATCACCATGGACAGGAACACTGAAGCTTTCTTT. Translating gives CAITMDRNTEAFF.

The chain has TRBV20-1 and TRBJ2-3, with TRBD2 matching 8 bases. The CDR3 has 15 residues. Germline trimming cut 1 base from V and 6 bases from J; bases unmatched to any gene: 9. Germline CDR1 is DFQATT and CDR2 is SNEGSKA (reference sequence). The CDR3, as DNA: TGCAGTGCTAGAGCGGGGGGGAATGTGGTGGATACGCAGTATTTT. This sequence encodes CSARAGGNVVDTQYF.

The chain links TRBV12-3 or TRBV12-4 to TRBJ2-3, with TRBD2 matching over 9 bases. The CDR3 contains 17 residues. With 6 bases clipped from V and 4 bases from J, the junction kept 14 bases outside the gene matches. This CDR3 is CASSVPPGTSPADTQYF. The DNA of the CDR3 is TGTGCCAGCAGCGTCCCCCCCGGGACTAGCCCGGCAGATACGCAGTATTTT.

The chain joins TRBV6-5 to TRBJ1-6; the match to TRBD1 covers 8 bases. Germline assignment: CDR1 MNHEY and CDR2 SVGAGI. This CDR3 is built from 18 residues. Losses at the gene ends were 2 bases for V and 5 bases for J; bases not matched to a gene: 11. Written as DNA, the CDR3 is TGTGCCAGCAGTTACCAGTCCAGGACAGGGCTACATAATTCACCCCTCCACTTT. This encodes CASSYQSRTGLHNSPLHF.

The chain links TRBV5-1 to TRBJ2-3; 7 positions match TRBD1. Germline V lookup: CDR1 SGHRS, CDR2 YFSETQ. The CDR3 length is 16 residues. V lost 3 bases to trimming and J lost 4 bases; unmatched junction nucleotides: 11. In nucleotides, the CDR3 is TGCGCCAGCAGCTCAATAACGACAGGGAGCGCAGATACGCAGTATTTT. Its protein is CASSSITTGSADTQYF.

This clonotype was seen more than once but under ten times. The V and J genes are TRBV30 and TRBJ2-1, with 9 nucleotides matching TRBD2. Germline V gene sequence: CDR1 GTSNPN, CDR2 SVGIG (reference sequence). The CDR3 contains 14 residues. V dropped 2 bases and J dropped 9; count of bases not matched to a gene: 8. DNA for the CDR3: TGTGCCTGGAGTATAGTAGCGGGAGTCACTGAGCAGTTCTTC. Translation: CAWSIVAGVTEQFF.

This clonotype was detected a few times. CDR3 residues: CASSNTRASYYYEQYF. In DNA, the CDR3 is TGTGCCAGCAGTAACACCCGGGCGTCCTACTACTACGAGCAGTACTTC. The chain links TRBV28 to TRBJ2-7, with D unresolved. From germline, CDR1 is MDHEN and CDR2 SYDVKM. Deletions cut 5 bases from V and 3 bases from J, with 20 bases between. This CDR3 has 16 amino acids.

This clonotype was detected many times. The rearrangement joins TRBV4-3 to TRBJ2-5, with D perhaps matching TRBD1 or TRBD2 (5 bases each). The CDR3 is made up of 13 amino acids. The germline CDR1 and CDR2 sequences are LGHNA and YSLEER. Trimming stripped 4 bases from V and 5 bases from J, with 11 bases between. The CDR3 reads CASSPNWGETQYF. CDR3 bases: TGCGCCAGCAGCCCCAACTGGGGGGAGACCCAGTACTTC.

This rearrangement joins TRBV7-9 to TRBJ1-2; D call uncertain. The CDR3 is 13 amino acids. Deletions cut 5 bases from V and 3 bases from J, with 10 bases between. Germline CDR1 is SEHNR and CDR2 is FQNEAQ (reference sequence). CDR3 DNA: TGTGCCAGCAGCCCCCCCGCACACTATGGCTACACCTTC. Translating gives CASSPPAHYGYTF.

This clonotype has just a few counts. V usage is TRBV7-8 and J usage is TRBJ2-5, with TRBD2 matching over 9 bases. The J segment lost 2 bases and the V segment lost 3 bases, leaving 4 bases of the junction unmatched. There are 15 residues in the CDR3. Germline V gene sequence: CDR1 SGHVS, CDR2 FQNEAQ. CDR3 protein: CASSFGLARQETQYF. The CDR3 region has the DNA TGTGCCAGCAGCTTCGGACTAGCGCGACAAGAGACCCAGTACTTC.

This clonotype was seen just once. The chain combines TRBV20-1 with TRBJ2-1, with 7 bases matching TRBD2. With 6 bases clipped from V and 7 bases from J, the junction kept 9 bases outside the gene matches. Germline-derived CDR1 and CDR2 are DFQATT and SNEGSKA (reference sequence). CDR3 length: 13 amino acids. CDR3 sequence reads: CSAGSGGGNEQFF. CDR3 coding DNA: TGCAGTGCCGGGAGTGGGGGGGGGAATGAGCAGTTCTTC.

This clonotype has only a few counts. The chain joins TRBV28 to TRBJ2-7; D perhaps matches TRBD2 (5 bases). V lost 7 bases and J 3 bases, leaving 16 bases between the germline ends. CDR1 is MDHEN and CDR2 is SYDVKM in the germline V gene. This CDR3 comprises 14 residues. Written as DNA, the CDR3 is TGTGCCAGCACAAACGAGGGCAAAAACTACGAGCAGTACTTC. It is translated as CASTNEGKNYEQYF.

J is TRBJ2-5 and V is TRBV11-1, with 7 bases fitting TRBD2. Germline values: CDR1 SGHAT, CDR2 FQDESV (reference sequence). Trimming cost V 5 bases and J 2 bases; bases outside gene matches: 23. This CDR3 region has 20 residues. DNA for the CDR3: TGTGCCAGCAGCACAACAGTCGGGGGGAGCCGGGAGAATGATCAAGAGACCCAGTACTTC. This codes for CASSTTVGGSRENDQETQYF.

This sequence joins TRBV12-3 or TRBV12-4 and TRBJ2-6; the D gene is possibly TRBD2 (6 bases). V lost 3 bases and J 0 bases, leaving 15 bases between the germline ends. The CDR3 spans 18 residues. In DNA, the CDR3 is TGTGCCAGCAGTTTTATTGCGGGGTTCACCTCTGGGGCCAACGTCCTGACTTTC. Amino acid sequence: CASSFIAGFTSGANVLTF.

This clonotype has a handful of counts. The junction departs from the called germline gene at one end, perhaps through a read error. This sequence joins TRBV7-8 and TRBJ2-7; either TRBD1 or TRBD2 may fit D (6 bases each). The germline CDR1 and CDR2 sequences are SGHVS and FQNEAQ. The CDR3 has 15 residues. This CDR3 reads CASSLESGASSEQYF. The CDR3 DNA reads TGTGCCAGCAGCTTAGAATCGGGGGCGTCCTCCGAGCAGTACTTC.

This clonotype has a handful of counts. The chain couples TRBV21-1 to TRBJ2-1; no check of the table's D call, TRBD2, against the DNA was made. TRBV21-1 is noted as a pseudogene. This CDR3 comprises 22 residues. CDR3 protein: CASSSCIPGLAGPSLSYNEQFF. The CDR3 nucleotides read TGTGCCAGCAGCAGCTGTATACCGGGACTAGCGGGCCCATCCCTCTCCTACAATGAGCAGTTCTTC.

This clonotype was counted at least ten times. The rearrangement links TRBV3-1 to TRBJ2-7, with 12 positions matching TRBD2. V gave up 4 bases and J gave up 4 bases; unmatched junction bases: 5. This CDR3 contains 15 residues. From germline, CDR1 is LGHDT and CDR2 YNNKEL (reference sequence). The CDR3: CASSRGLAGIYEQYF. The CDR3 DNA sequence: TGTGCCAGCAGCCGCGGACTAGCGGGAATTTACGAGCAGTACTTC.

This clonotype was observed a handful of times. The CDR3 is CASSDSGTSGNTIYF. CDR3 nucleotide sequence: TGCGCCAGCAGTGATTCGGGTACCTCTGGAAACACCATATATTTT. This chain uses TRBV10-2 with TRBJ1-3; D unclear. The CDR3 is made up of 15 amino acids. Germline CDR1 is WSHSY and CDR2 is SAAADI. Trimming took 3 bases from V and 0 from J, leaving 9 bases between them.

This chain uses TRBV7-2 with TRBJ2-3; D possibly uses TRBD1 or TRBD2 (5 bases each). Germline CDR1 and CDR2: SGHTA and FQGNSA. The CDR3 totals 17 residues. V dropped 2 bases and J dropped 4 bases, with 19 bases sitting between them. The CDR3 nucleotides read TGTGCCAGCAGCTTATTGGTGACGGGGCCCATGGCAGATACGCAGTATTTT. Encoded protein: CASSLLVTGPMADTQYF.